This T cell receptor beta chain came from a study of PD-1 blockade in classical Hodgkin lymphoma. Findings and caveats of the study: Reported baseline diversity: healthy donors highest, relapsed/refractory patients lowest.

The CDR3 covers 16 residues. Trimming stripped 4 bases from V and 4 bases from J, with 14 bases between. Looked up from germline, CDR1 is LGHNA and CDR2 is YSLEER. Assay: immunoSEQ multiplex PCR; the TCRdb copy retains only in-frame clones and omits some. Among about 33,000 clones listed, approximately 70% were seen once. This clone was observed a few times. As yet, its antigen is unknown. Time point described: cycle 4 day 1 (C4D1), after more than five weeks of nivolumab. Autologous stem cell transplantation was followed by relapse in every patient, and brentuximab vedotin exposure varied. Sequenced here: peripheral blood mononuclear cells (PBMCs), sampled before the fourth cycle of nivolumab. This sequence originates from a human donor with classical Hodgkin lymphoma. This chain joins TRBV4-3 and TRBJ2-6; a possible D gene is TRBD1 (5 bases). This CDR3 reads CASSLDQGPGANVLTF. For the CDR3, the DNA is TGCGCCAGCAGCCTGGATCAGGGTCCCGGGGCCAACGTCCTGACTTTC.